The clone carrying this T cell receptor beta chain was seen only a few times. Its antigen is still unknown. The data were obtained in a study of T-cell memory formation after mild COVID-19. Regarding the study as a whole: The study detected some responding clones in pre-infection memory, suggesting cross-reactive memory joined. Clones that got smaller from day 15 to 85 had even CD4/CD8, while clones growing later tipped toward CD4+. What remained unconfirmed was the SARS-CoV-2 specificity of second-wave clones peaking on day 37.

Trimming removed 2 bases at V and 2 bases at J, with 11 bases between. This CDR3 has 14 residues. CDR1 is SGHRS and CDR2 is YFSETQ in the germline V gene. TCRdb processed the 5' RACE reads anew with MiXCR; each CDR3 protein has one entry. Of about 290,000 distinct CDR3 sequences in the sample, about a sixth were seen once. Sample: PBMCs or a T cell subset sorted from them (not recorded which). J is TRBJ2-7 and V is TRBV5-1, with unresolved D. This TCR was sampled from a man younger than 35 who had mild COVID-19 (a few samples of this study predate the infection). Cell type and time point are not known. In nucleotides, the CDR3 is TGCGCCAGCAGCTTCACCGCTGGGACCTACGAGCAGTACTTC. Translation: CASSFTAGTYEQYF.